This section outlines one T cell receptor beta chain sequence together with its context. The specificity of this receptor is unknown. No base quality information exists; no much larger clone differs at one position. The collaborating institutions used their own protocols to collect whole blood in K2EDTA tubes. For TCRbeta analysis, collaborators shipped samples in one of three forms: frozen whole blood, isolated PBMCs, or DNA extracted from either of those sample types. This entry comes from a study of blood T cell repertoires in COVID-19 (dated by TCRdb to the early 2020s). Notes on the research overall: Collaborator samples came from the United States, Italy and Spain and covered acute and convalescent phases of COVID-19. The material from the prospective study consisted of cDNA or gDNA derived from T cells, B-cell-depleted T cells, or PBMCs. Subjects who had been exposed to COVID-19, were actively infected with it, or had recovered from it provided the deeply sampled blood TCRbeta repertoires that made up the dataset. A freely available public database, intended as a resource for researchers studying the immune response to SARS-CoV-2, is where the repertoires were released. Samples came from the ongoing ImmuneRACE study (first 160 participants) plus 1,254 subjects from 6 global collaborators. A de-identified subject ID, COVID-19 status, age in years and sex were almost always included in the sample metadata. Where available, HLA class I and class II types were taken from metadata supplied by the sample provider and were not determined by assay-based typing.

TCRbeta CDR3 regions were amplified from genomic DNA using the immunoSEQ Assay, a bias-controlled multiplex PCR. As for the authors' bioinformatics: The number of nucleated cells in each sample was estimated by amplification of reference gene primers within the assay. To quantify the absolute abundance of each unique TCRbeta CDR3 rearrangement, sequence reads were collapsed and filtered. Productive Simpson clonality was computed per sample as the square root of Simpson's diversity index over productive rearrangements. In its TCRdb copy, this immuneACCESS table keeps in-frame sequences only and misses some clones. Where compared with another copy, unresolved V genes explain less than half of these, and the others have no known cause. V, J and clone size reflect that table, while D and trimming were determined from the DNA. Here the sample has over 65,000 clones; 80% to 90% occur a single time. Together, the top ten hold around a tenth of the sample.

The paper as a whole reports these results and caveats: The amount of clinical and demographic metadata varied by source and participant and was provided uncurated.

Sequencing was carried out using peripheral blood. This clonotype originated in a human donor in a cohort sampled during active COVID-19.

The CDR3 protein sequence reads: CASSLGQGAHEQYF. The DNA sequence follows: TGTGCCAGCAGCTTGGGACAGGGGGCCCACGAGCAGTACTTC. The chain was built from TRBV7-9 and TRBJ2-7, and TRBD1 aligns with 12 junction nucleotides. The germline V gene (reference sequence) supplies CDR1 SEHNR and CDR2 FQNEAQ. CDR3 length: 14 amino acids, cysteine to phenylalanine. The retained sequence is limited to the CDR3, 42 bases, with the frame set at the first base. V and J are trimmed by 3 bases and 5 bases, and the gene matches miss 2 bases of the junction.